Given below is one TCR beta chain in context. What it recognizes is unknown. These data are taken from a study of cytomegalovirus exposure and HLA in healthy donors. The study's findings and limits: According to the study, approximately 150 TCR beta chains were cytomegalovirus-associated. V- and J-gene trimming in TCR beta was tied to a missense DCLRE1C variant by an analysis performed later.

In the PCR, 60 Vbeta and 13 Jbeta primers were used. As handled by the study authors: Unique TCR beta chains numbered around 80 million in a later analysis, with around 10 million shared. The data were produced by immunoSEQ multiplex PCR, yet TCRdb's version contains in-frame clones alone and is incomplete. V, J and clone size are taken as reported in that table, and D and trimming were inferred from the DNA itself. The sample contains around 99,000 clones, roughly 79% of which appear only once. Losses at the gene ends were 1 base for V and 1 base for J; bases not matched to a gene: 4. Germline CDR1 is MGHRA and CDR2 is YSYEKL. The CDR3 sequence is 16 residues long.

The specimen was PBMCs. V and J are TRBV4-1 and TRBJ2-5; 9 bases agree with TRBD2. This sequence originates from a woman in her forties or fifties in good health and CMV-seropositive. In DNA form, the CDR3 reads TGCGCCAGCAGCCAAGGGTCGCGGGGGGGCCAAGAGACCCAGTACTTC. Translating it yields CASSQGSRGGQETQYF.